This T cell receptor beta chain appears in the sequencing data of a study of identical twins. TCRdb processed the 5' RACE reads anew with MiXCR; each CDR3 protein has one entry. The sample has about 490,000 distinct CDR3 sequences, nearly 15% seen once. The CDR3 is 14 residues long. Germline values: CDR1 LNHDA, CDR2 SQIVND (reference sequence). V was clipped by 7 bases and J by 3 bases, with 13 bases between them. Separately, the same data were catalogued under a study of yellow fever vaccine responses in identical twins.

The TCR was taken from a woman between 18 and 30 years old in good health. V usage is TRBV19 and J usage is TRBJ1-3, with D maybe TRBD1 (5 bases). The specimen was CD4+ T cells sorted from blood. The CDR3 region has the DNA TGTGCCAGTATCGGAGGGGTTGTTGGAAACACCATATATTTT. It codes for CASIGGVVGNTIYF.